This T cell receptor beta chain was sequenced in a study of blood T cells in healthy people across ages. Trimming took 3 bases from V and 2 from J, leaving 11 bases between them. The CDR3 has 15 amino acids. Germline CDR1 is SQVTM and CDR2 is ANQGSEA. PCR was performed a second time for 7 to 11 cycles using a sample-barcoded 5' primer and a J-beta primer mix. TCRdb re-derived calls from the 5' RACE reads in MiXCR, one entry per CDR3 protein. Among about 970,000 distinct CDR3 sequences listed, roughly 51% were seen once. The TCR sequence derives from a woman aged 60-75 years in good health. The specimen sequenced was blood. J is TRBJ2-6 and V is TRBV29-1; the D gene is possibly TRBD2 (6 bases). CDR3 protein: CSVDLGRTGANVLTF. The CDR3 nucleotides are TGCAGCGTTGACCTCGGGAGAACTGGGGCCAACGTCCTGACTTTC.